Shown below are 30 T cell receptor beta chains from a single sample sequenced in a study of cytomegalovirus exposure and HLA in healthy donors. Primers: 60 Vbeta forward and 13 Jbeta reverse. The repertoire was sequenced with immunoSEQ multiplex PCR; TCRdb's copy has only in-frame clones and lacks some. The data contain around 150,000 clones, approximately 80% of them seen just once; the ten biggest clones take up 9.7%. Material for sequencing was PBMCs. The source of these receptors is a man between 18 and 29 years old in good health and CMV-seropositive.

The chain employs TRBV4-2 and TRBJ2-3; D is possibly TRBD2 (6 bases). CDR1 is LGHNA and CDR2 is YNFKEQ in the germline V gene. The V gene lost 0 bases and the J gene lost 3 bases, with 7 bases spanning the gap. The CDR3 runs 14 residues. CDR3 in amino acids: CASSQDGRTDTQYF. CDR3 sequence (DNA): TGTGCCAGCAGCCAAGATGGGAGGACAGATACGCAGTATTTT.

CDR3 in DNA: TGTGCCAGCAGCCCTCCCGGGTTAGCCAAAAACATTCAGTACTTC. As protein: CASSPPGLAKNIQYF. The chain joins TRBV11-2 to TRBJ2-4; no reliable D call. The CDR3 is 15 amino acids. Trimming removed 5 bases from V and 0 bases from J, with 11 bases in between. Germline-derived CDR1 and CDR2 are SGHAT and FQNNGV.

Turning to this clone: At one end, the junction sequence differs from germline, possibly due to a read error. V and J are TRBV10-3 and TRBJ2-3; 8 positions agree with TRBD2. The CDR3 extends over 15 amino acids. The V gene's germline CDR1 is ENHRY and CDR2 SYGVKD. In DNA, the CDR3 is TGTGCCATCAGTGAAGGCGGGGGGTCCACAAATACGCAGTATTTT. This translates into CAISEGGGSTNTQYF.

The chain couples TRBV7-2 to TRBJ1-2; 9 positions agree with TRBD1. CDR1 is SGHTA, CDR2 FQGNSA, per germline. Trimming at V came to 4 bases and at J to 8 bases, leaving 5 bases not matched to a gene. CDR3 size: 13 residues. CDR3 in amino acids: CASSSGTGSGYTF. CDR3 DNA sequence: TGTGCCAGCAGCTCAGGGACAGGGAGCGGCTACACCTTC.

Concerning this clone: At one end, the junction sequence differs from germline, possibly due to a read error. This chain joins TRBV7-9 and TRBJ1-1, with TRBD1 matching over 9 bases. Per germline, CDR1 SEHNR and CDR2 FQNEAQ (reference sequence). This CDR3 is built from 15 residues. In nucleotides, the CDR3 is TGTTCCAGCAGCTTAGGGGACAGGGATGTTCTTGAAGCTTTCTTT. Amino acids: CSSSLGDRDVLEAFF.

V gene TRBV7-9 combines with J gene TRBJ1-5, with D possibly TRBD1 on 6 matching bases. Trimming shortened V by 5 bases and J by 4 bases, and 9 bases separated the two germline ends. CDR1 and CDR2 (germline): SEHNR, FQNEAQ (reference sequence). The CDR3 spans 13 residues. In DNA form, the CDR3 reads TGTGCCAGCAGCCCGGACAGAAATCAGCCCCAGCATTTT. Translation: CASSPDRNQPQHF.

V usage is TRBV7-7 and J usage is TRBJ2-7, with 9 bases aligning to TRBD1. The CDR3 has 15 residues. Germline V gene sequence: CDR1 SSHAT, CDR2 FNYEAQ (reference sequence). Trimming removed 5 bases from V and 3 bases from J; junction bases left unmatched: 8. DNA of the CDR3: TGTGCCAGCAGCATTGGACAGGGGCGAGACTACGAGCAGTACTTC. Its translation is CASSIGQGRDYEQYF.

The chain carries TRBV28 and TRBJ1-1; D possibly corresponds to TRBD1 (5 bases). This CDR3 comprises 16 residues. V was cut by 7 bases and J by 4 bases, with 22 bases left in between. Germline loops: CDR1 MDHEN, CDR2 SYDVKM. The CDR3 protein is CASTPSGGRGTTEAFF. The CDR3 nucleotides are TGTGCCAGCACCCCATCGGGGGGGAGGGGAACCACTGAAGCTTTCTTT.

The chain is built from TRBV27 and TRBJ2-7; 7 bases are a match to TRBD2. Looked up from germline, CDR1 is MNHEY and CDR2 is SMNVEV (reference sequence). The CDR3 loop spans 15 amino acids. V dropped 2 bases and J dropped 2; count of bases not matched to a gene: 6. The CDR3 here is CASSLPSAGTYEQYF. CDR3 nucleotide sequence: TGTGCCAGCAGTTTACCCTCAGCGGGGACCTACGAGCAGTACTTC.

The count of this clone is one. The J gene is TRBJ2-1, the V gene TRBV27; D perhaps matches TRBD2 (6 bases). Germline CDR1 is MNHEY and CDR2 is SMNVEV (reference sequence). Trimming took off 0 bases at V and 7 bases at J, with 13 bases between the two ends. This CDR3 comprises 15 residues. The CDR3 nucleotides are TGTGCCAGCAGTTTATCCTTAACCCGGGGGAATGAGCAGTTCTTC. This encodes CASSLSLTRGNEQFF.

This clone was observed a handful of times. This chain links TRBV11-3 with TRBJ2-1, with 7 nucleotides matching TRBD2. This CDR3 region has 12 residues. V lost 8 bases and J lost 10; bases outside the gene matches: 8. Germline CDR1 and CDR2: SGHNT and YENEEA. The CDR3 sequence is CASDGGYLEQFF. In nucleotides, the CDR3 is TGTGCCAGCGACGGGGGGTATTTAGAGCAGTTCTTC. Combining the CDR3 with reference TRBV11-3 and TRBJ2-1 gives the whole variable domain EAGVVQSPRYKIIEKKQPVAFWCNPISGHNTLYWYLQNLGQGPELLIRYENEEAVDDSQLPKDRFSAERLKGVDSTLKIQPAELGDSAVYLCASDGGYLEQFFGPGTRLTVL.

The CDR3 sequence is CASSPYLTYEQYF. CDR3 DNA: TGTGCCAGCAGCCCCTATCTAACCTACGAGCAGTACTTC. The rearrangement joins TRBV9 to TRBJ2-7; D is uncertain. This CDR3 has 13 amino acids. V lost 4 bases to trimming and J lost 2 bases, with 10 bases between them. The germline gives CDR1 SGDLS, CDR2 YYNGEE.

This clone was counted only a few times. The chain recombines TRBV7-9 with TRBJ2-2, with D perhaps matching TRBD1 (5 bases). With 5 bases removed from V and 1 base from J, the gap between germline ends came to 11 bases. The CDR3 has 15 residues. CDR1 and CDR2 from the germline V gene are SEHNR and FQNEAQ (reference sequence). CDR3: CASSTKTVNTGELFF. DNA for the CDR3: TGTGCCAGCAGCACCAAGACAGTGAACACCGGGGAGCTGTTTTTT.

The chain joins TRBV6-1 to TRBJ1-2, with D perhaps TRBD1 (5 bases). Germline V gene lookup returns CDR1 MNHNS and CDR2 SASEGT. Trimming stripped 2 bases from V and 8 bases from J, with 15 bases between. The CDR3 sequence is 14 residues long. CDR3 region: CASSEWGVTDGYTF. Written as DNA, the CDR3 is TGTGCCAGCAGTGAATGGGGGGTGACGGACGGCTACACCTTC.

The V and J genes are TRBV4-2 and TRBJ2-3, with D perhaps matching TRBD1 (5 bases). From germline, CDR1 is LGHNA and CDR2 YNFKEQ. The CDR3 contains 15 residues. V gave up 1 base and J gave up 4 bases, with 12 bases separating them. In nucleotides, the CDR3 is TGTGCCAGCAGCCAAGGGGGTCAAGGGGCAGATACGCAGTATTTT. This encodes CASSQGGQGADTQYF.

The rearrangement joins TRBV7-2 to TRBJ2-5, with D perhaps TRBD2 (5 bases). CDR3 length equals 15 residues. The germline V gene has CDR1 SGHTA and CDR2 FQGNSA. Trimming cost V 0 bases and J 2 bases, with 10 bases left between them. The CDR3 sequence is CASSLARGKQETQYF. For the CDR3, the DNA is TGTGCCAGCAGCTTAGCGCGAGGGAAACAAGAGACCCAGTACTTC.

V gene TRBV2 combines with J gene TRBJ1-6, with D maybe TRBD1 (6 bases). This CDR3 comprises 13 residues. Trimming shortened V by 6 bases and J by 7 bases, and 10 bases separated the two germline ends. Germline loops: CDR1 SNHLY, CDR2 FYNNEI. The CDR3 DNA follows: TGTGCCAGCAGGGCGGACAGAAATTCACCCCTCCACTTT. Its translation: CASRADRNSPLHF.

This clone was counted between two and nine times. This chain links TRBV27 with TRBJ2-1; 11 positions match TRBD2. Germline-derived CDR1 and CDR2 are MNHEY and SMNVEV (reference sequence). The CDR3 runs 15 residues. After removal of 5 bases from V and 5 bases from J, the junction contained 5 bases not matched to a gene. The CDR3 here is CASSPSGGPHNEQFF. The CDR3 bases are TGTGCCAGCAGTCCTAGCGGGGGGCCCCACAATGAGCAGTTCTTC.

The chain uses TRBV5-8 and TRBJ2-7; 8 positions agree with TRBD1. This CDR3 has 18 amino acids. Germline-derived CDR1 and CDR2 are SGHTS and YDEGEE. Trimming took 0 bases from V and 2 from J; bases not matched to a gene: 13. CDR3: CASSLDYGDRGLAYEQYF. CDR3 coding DNA: TGTGCCAGCAGCTTGGATTACGGTGACAGGGGTCTTGCCTACGAGCAGTACTTC.

The chain joins TRBV29-1 to TRBJ2-5; D is unclear. This CDR3 comprises 12 residues. CDR1 is SQVTM and CDR2 is ANQGSEA in the germline V gene. The ends were cut back, 4 bases at V and 2 bases at J, with 8 bases in the middle. As DNA, the CDR3 is TGCAGCGTTGTCGAGCGACAAGAGACCCAGTACTTC. Translating it yields CSVVERQETQYF.

The chain employs TRBV9 and TRBJ2-3; possible D gene TRBD2, 5 bases. This CDR3 region has 14 residues. Deletions cut 0 bases from V and 3 bases from J, with 8 bases between. Germline lookup yields CDR1 SGDLS and CDR2 YYNGEE. CDR3 residues: CASSVGGITDTQYF. CDR3 nucleotides: TGTGCCAGCAGCGTAGGAGGGATAACAGATACGCAGTATTTT.

The rearrangement uses TRBV7-9 and TRBJ1-1, with D possibly matching TRBD1 (6 bases). This CDR3 has 14 residues. CDR1 SEHNR and CDR2 FQNEAQ come from the germline V gene (reference sequence). Between the trimmed V and J ends, which lost 2 bases and 4 bases, there was a span of 11 bases. CDR3 in amino acids: CASSLRTASTEAFF. The CDR3 DNA is TGTGCCAGCAGCTTAAGGACAGCGAGCACTGAAGCTTTCTTT.

This chain connects TRBV11-1 to TRBJ1-5, with unresolved D. This CDR3 comprises 13 residues. Germline V gene sequence: CDR1 SGHAT, CDR2 FQDESV (reference sequence). The V end was cut by 1 base, the J end by 5 bases, with 6 bases between. CDR3 nucleotides: TGTGCCAGCAGCTTAGACAGAGATCAGCCCCAGCATTTT. Translation gives CASSLDRDQPQHF.

The chain joins TRBV27 to TRBJ1-3, with a weak D call TRBD1 (6 bases). Germline V CDR1 and CDR2: MNHEY, SMNVEV (reference sequence). The ends were cut back, 6 bases at V and 9 bases at J, with 18 bases in the middle. CDR3 size: 14 residues. The chain's CDR3 is CASSFGQSDGTIYF. DNA of the CDR3: TGTGCCAGCAGCTTTGGACAGAGCGACGGCACCATATATTTT.

This chain connects TRBV5-4 to TRBJ1-1, with D perhaps TRBD1 (5 bases). Germline values: CDR1 SGHNT, CDR2 YYREEE (reference sequence). The CDR3 is made up of 15 amino acids. V was trimmed by 6 bases and J by 0 bases, leaving 15 bases between them. The CDR3 here is CASNPGRGVNTEAFF. In DNA form, the CDR3 reads TGTGCCAGCAATCCAGGGCGGGGGGTGAACACTGAAGCTTTCTTT.

The chain joins TRBV5-6 to TRBJ2-3; 8 nucleotides agree with TRBD1. J gave up 3 bases and V 3 bases, and 9 bases lay outside the gene matches. The germline V gene encodes CDR1 SGHDT and CDR2 YYEEEE. The CDR3 runs to 16 residues. The CDR3 DNA reads TGTGCCAGCAGCTGGGGCCGGGACAGGCTTACAGATACGCAGTATTTT. Protein sequence: CASSWGRDRLTDTQYF.

This chain uses TRBV4-1 with TRBJ1-1, with D tentatively TRBD1 (6 bases). Germline lookup yields CDR1 MGHRA and CDR2 YSYEKL. The CDR3 runs to 15 residues. V lost 3 bases and J lost 3, with 14 bases in between. As DNA, the CDR3 is TGCGCCAGCAGCCAGAGACAGGAAGGTTACACTGAAGCTTTCTTT. Its protein is CASSQRQEGYTEAFF.

This clone was seen only a few times. The J gene is TRBJ1-6, the V gene TRBV5-4, with D possibly being TRBD1 (5 bases). In germline, CDR1 is SGHNT, CDR2 YYREEE (reference sequence). The CDR3 length is 15 residues. Trimming removed 4 bases at V and 7 bases at J, with 15 bases between. In DNA, the CDR3 is TGTGCCAGCAGCGTGCCGGGACTGGGAAATTCACCCCTCCACTTT. Its translation is CASSVPGLGNSPLHF. The full variable domain, with the rest looked up from reference TRBV5-4 and TRBJ1-6, is ETGVTQSPTHLIKTRGQQVTLRCSSQSGHNTVSWYQQALGQGPQFIFQYYREEENGRGNFPPRFSGLQFPNYSSELNVNALELDDSALYLCASSVPGLGNSPLHFGNGTRLTVT.

The genes are TRBV18 and TRBJ2-7, with 7 bases that match TRBD2. The CDR3 loop spans 17 amino acids. Germline-derived CDR1 and CDR2 are KGHSH and LQKENI. The V and J ends lost 4 bases and 0 bases, in that order; junction bases with no gene match: 12. The CDR3 DNA is TGTGCCAGCTCACTCCGAACTAGCGCCCTGGGCTCCTACGAGCAGTACTTC. Protein: CASSLRTSALGSYEQYF.

This chain uses TRBV30 with TRBJ1-2; 7 bases are shared with TRBD1. Germline values: CDR1 GTSNPN, CDR2 SVGIG (reference sequence). There are 14 residues in the CDR3. The junction had 2 bases not matched to a gene; V was cut back by 1 base and J by 0 bases. The CDR3 protein is CAWSAGGTNYGYTF. CDR3 nucleotide sequence: TGTGCCTGGAGTGCAGGGGGAACTAACTATGGCTACACCTTC.